This entry lists 21 T cell receptor beta chains sequenced from one sample in a study of circulating tumor DNA in untreated peripheral T-cell lymphoma. The data were produced by immunoSEQ multiplex PCR, yet TCRdb's version contains in-frame clones alone and is incomplete. The sample has around 6,000 clones; 62% are singletons. The sample taken for sequencing was tumor tissue. The receptors come from a human donor with peripheral T-cell lymphoma.

This chain connects TRBV28 to TRBJ2-5; 8 bases map to TRBD1. Germline lookup yields CDR1 MDHEN and CDR2 SYDVKM. The CDR3 extends over 15 amino acids. The junction had 9 bases not matched to a gene; V was cut back by 5 bases and J by 4 bases. CDR3 protein: CASSRPGQGVETQYF. In DNA, the CDR3 is TGTGCCAGCAGTCGACCCGGACAGGGAGTAGAGACCCAGTACTTC.

This chain connects TRBV30 to TRBJ1-1; perhaps TRBD1 as D (5 bases). The germline CDR1 and CDR2 sequences are GTSNPN and SVGIG (reference sequence). This CDR3 comprises 13 residues. Trimming took 5 bases from V and 1 from J, leaving 11 bases between them. The CDR3 DNA sequence: TGTGCCTGGGGGGACGGGGCGAACACTGAAGCTTTCTTT. Residues: CAWGDGANTEAFF. Full variable domain (remainder filled in from reference TRBV30 and TRBJ1-1): SQTIHQWPATLVQPVGSPLSLECTVEGTSNPNLYWYRQAAGRGLQLLFYSVGIGQISSEVPQNLSASRPQDRQFILSSKKLLLSDSGFYLCAWGDGANTEAFFGQGTRLTVV.

The genes are TRBV5-1 and TRBJ2-6; 7 bases line up with TRBD1. The V segment lost 5 bases and the J segment 0 bases; nucleotides outside the gene matches: 11. CDR3 size: 18 residues. CDR1 SGHRS and CDR2 YFSETQ come from the germline V gene. The CDR3 region has the DNA TGCGCCAGCAGGAAACAAGGGGGCGCACCCTCTGGGGCCAACGTCCTGACTTTC. Protein product: CASRKQGGAPSGANVLTF.

The V and J genes are TRBV7-4 and TRBJ1-6; D is possibly TRBD1 (5 bases). Germline-derived CDR1 and CDR2 are SGHVT and SQSDAQ. V was shortened by 5 bases and J by 10 bases, with 15 bases between the two germline ends. This CDR3 spans 14 amino acids. The CDR3 sequence: CASSTLGVGSPLHF. CDR3 nucleotide sequence: TGTGCCAGCAGCACGTTAGGGGTTGGGTCACCCCTCCACTTT.

The chain uses TRBV22-1 and TRBJ2-3. TRBV22-1 constitutes a pseudogene. The CDR3 has 13 amino acids. The CDR3 is CASSPIHTDTQYF. The CDR3 DNA sequence: TGTGCCAGCAGTCCGATCCACACAGATACGCAGTATTTT.

This clone was found a few times. The V and J genes are TRBV19 and TRBJ2-7; TRBD1 aligns across 8 bases. V lost 5 bases, J lost 4 bases, and 7 bases stayed unmatched. Germline CDR1 and CDR2: LNHDA and SQIVND (reference sequence). The CDR3 totals 14 residues. The CDR3 sequence is CASSSGGWAYEQYF. The CDR3 nucleotides read TGTGCCAGTAGTTCAGGGGGCTGGGCATACGAGCAGTACTTC.

The rearrangement uses TRBV12-1 and TRBJ1-1. TRBV12-1 is designated a pseudogene. The CDR3 has 13 residues. In DNA, the CDR3 is TGTGCCAGCAGCGGGGACTGGAACACTGAAGCTTTCTTT. Amino acid sequence: CASSGDWNTEAFF.

This clone appeared a few times. This chain uses TRBV14 with TRBJ1-1, with D perhaps matching TRBD1 (5 bases). Trimming stripped 4 bases from V and 5 bases from J, with 14 bases between. The length of the CDR3 is 14 residues. Germline-derived CDR1 and CDR2 are SGHDN and FVKESK. CDR3 protein: CASSRLGRGTEAFF. In nucleotides, the CDR3 is TGTGCCAGCAGCCGTTTAGGTCGGGGGACTGAAGCTTTCTTT.

This chain joins TRBV6-8 and TRBJ1-5; 7 bases are shared with TRBD1. Germline-derived CDR1 and CDR2 are MNHGY and SAAAGT. The CDR3 contains 13 residues. V trimming: 8 bases; J trimming: 4 bases; junction bases outside the gene matches: 5. CDR3 DNA sequence: TGTGCCAGCCGGGACAGCCTAAATCAGCCCCAGCATTTT. Translating it yields CASRDSLNQPQHF.

V usage is TRBV6-8 and J usage is TRBJ2-7; the match to TRBD2 covers 11 bases. This CDR3 is 18 amino acids long. V was pared by 7 bases and J by 1 base, with 15 bases of the junction left unmatched. Germline lookup yields CDR1 MNHGY and CDR2 SAAAGT. The CDR3 DNA follows: TGTGCCAGCACCGACGGGCTAGCGGGAGGCCTTACTTCCTACGAGCAGTACTTC. The encoded protein is CASTDGLAGGLTSYEQYF.

The chain uses TRBV6-8 and TRBJ1-2, with unresolved D. V lost 0 bases to trimming and J lost 6 bases, with 8 bases between them. The CDR3 length is 13 residues. Germline V lookup: CDR1 MNHGY, CDR2 SAAAGT. The CDR3 sequence: CASSYSRGNGYTF. The CDR3 DNA follows: TGTGCCAGCAGTTACTCGAGAGGAAATGGCTACACCTTC.

This clone appeared a few times. The chain recombines TRBV30 with TRBJ2-5; D possibly corresponds to TRBD2 (6 bases). The CDR3 is 15 amino acids. The germline CDR1 and CDR2 sequences are GTSNPN and SVGIG (reference sequence). The germline V and J ends were trimmed by 1 base and 3 bases, with 15 bases remaining between them. The CDR3 region is CAWSDPMGGEETQYF. The CDR3 coding sequence is TGTGCCTGGAGTGATCCCATGGGGGGAGAAGAGACCCAGTACTTC.

This clone ranks as medium-sized (0.01 to 0.1%). DNA for the CDR3: TGTGCTAGTGGAGCCCGGGGACAATCCTACAATGAGCAGTTCTTC. Amino acids: CASGARGQSYNEQFF. This chain joins TRBV12-5 and TRBJ2-1; a weak D match, TRBD1 (6 bases). The germline V gene encodes CDR1 LGHNT and CDR2 FRNRAP. The germline V and J ends were trimmed by 6 bases and 1 base, with 13 bases remaining between them. The CDR3 contains 15 residues.

This chain links TRBV28 with TRBJ2-5; 7 bases agree with TRBD1. CDR1 is MDHEN and CDR2 is SYDVKM in the germline V gene. This CDR3 has 14 amino acids. Losses at the gene ends were 7 bases for V and 7 bases for J; bases not matched to a gene: 12. The CDR3 DNA follows: TGTGCCAGCACCCGCCCGACAGGGTGGGGGACCCAGTACTTC. It codes for CASTRPTGWGTQYF. Variable domain in full (rest from reference TRBV28 and TRBJ2-5): DVKVTQSSRYLVKRTGEKVFLECVQDMDHENMFWYRQDPGLGLRLIYFSYDVKMKEKGDIPEGYSVSREKKERFSLILESASTNQTSMYLCASTRPTGWGTQYFGPGTRLLVL.

This clone was seen only once. This chain links TRBV6-8 with TRBJ2-6, with 7 positions matching TRBD1. This CDR3 has 13 residues. CDR1 is MNHGY, CDR2 SAAAGT, per germline. Trimming at V came to 9 bases and at J to 3 bases, leaving 2 bases not matched to a gene. CDR3 amino acids: CASDRVGANVLTF. Written as DNA, the CDR3 is TGTGCCAGTGACAGGGTTGGGGCCAACGTCCTGACTTTC.

This clone was seen a single time. This rearrangement joins TRBV28 to TRBJ1-2, with D possibly being TRBD1 (6 bases). This CDR3 has 14 residues. Trimming shortened V by 5 bases and J by 4 bases, and 14 bases separated the two germline ends. Germline V lookup: CDR1 MDHEN, CDR2 SYDVKM. CDR3 region: CASSAPGHRYGYTF. CDR3 coding DNA: TGTGCCAGCAGTGCTCCGGGACACCGCTATGGCTACACCTTC.

This clone was counted only a few times. The chain carries TRBV10-2 and TRBJ2-7; a weak D match, TRBD2 (5 bases). With 7 bases removed from V and 5 bases from J, the gap between germline ends came to 15 bases. CDR3 length: 13 amino acids. Germline V gives CDR1 WSHSY, CDR2 SAAADI. The CDR3 bases are TGCGCCAGCACAACCGGGATACCTGACGAGCAGTACTTC. It is translated as CASTTGIPDEQYF.

The gene calls are TRBV18 and TRBJ1-1; a possible D gene is TRBD1 (5 bases). This CDR3 region has 13 residues. Germline lookup yields CDR1 KGHSH and CDR2 LQKENI. V was shortened by 8 bases and J by 6 bases, with 16 bases between the two germline ends. CDR3 nucleotides: TGTGCCAGCGGCCGTAACCTGGGACCTGAAGCTTTCTTT. Translation: CASGRNLGPEAFF.

This clone was detected only a few times. The gene calls are TRBV19 and TRBJ1-1; TRBD1 aligns across 8 bases. Germline trimming cut 3 bases from V and 0 bases from J; bases unmatched to any gene: 0. Germline CDR1 and CDR2: LNHDA and SQIVND (reference sequence). The CDR3 is made up of 14 amino acids. CDR3 protein: CASSMTGVNTEAFF. DNA of the CDR3: TGTGCCAGTAGTATGACAGGGGTGAACACTGAAGCTTTCTTT.

This clone was seen only once. The genes are TRBV23-1 and TRBJ2-4; a weak D match, TRBD1 (5 bases). TRBV23-1 qualifies as an ORF whose function is uncertain. Trimming left V 6 bases short and J 0 bases short, with 15 bases between. The CDR3 extends over 16 amino acids. The CDR3 DNA sequence: TGCGCCAGCAGCTTGGGGCAGGTGGTAGCCAAAAACATTCAGTACTTC. Amino acid sequence: CASSLGQVVAKNIQYF.

This clone has only a few counts. The V and J genes are TRBV19 and TRBJ2-3; tentative D call: TRBD2 (6 bases). V shed 1 base and J shed 3 bases, with 11 bases lying between them. The CDR3 sequence is 15 residues long. Germline CDR1 LNHDA, CDR2 SQIVND (reference sequence). CDR3 coding DNA: TGTGCCAGTAGTATAGGGGCGGGGACTACAGATACGCAGTATTTT. It encodes CASSIGAGTTDTQYF. The whole variable domain, remainder taken from reference TRBV19 and TRBJ2-3, is DGGITQSPKYLFRKEGQNVTLSCEQNLNHDAMYWYRQDPGQGLRLIYYSQIVNDFQKGDIAEGYSVSREKKESFPLTVTSAQKNPTAFYLCASSIGAGTTDTQYFGPGTRLTVL.